This entry is about one T cell receptor (beta chain). This specimen comes from a study of blood T cell repertoires in COVID-19. On the study more broadly: PBMCs, B-cell-depleted T cells, or T cells provided the cDNA or gDNA that made up the material.

This table comes from immunoSEQ multiplex PCR, and its TCRdb copy is limited to in-frame clones, with some not included. This sample has about 90,000 clones, with 76% found just once. Germline V gives CDR1 MNHNY, CDR2 SVGAGI (reference sequence). CDR3 length equals 17 residues. Trimming left V 5 bases short and J 3 bases short, with 20 bases between. Sequencing was carried out using peripheral blood. The TCR comes from a man aged 65 to 79 with acute or convalescent COVID-19. The V call is TRBV6-6, the J call TRBJ1-5, with D uncertain. In DNA, the CDR3 is TGTGCCAGCAGTCCCTCCGCTTTTTACGGGATCAATCAGCCCCAGCATTTT. The encoded protein is CASSPSAFYGINQPQHF.